The present T cell receptor (beta chain) was sequenced within a study of CD8 T cells in ankylosing spondylitis. Findings of the study overall: A motif of fewer than ten highly homologous TCR beta variants was seen as apparently characteristic of ankylosing spondylitis blood. Relatively rare in peripheral blood, disease-linked clones were also CD8+.

With respect to this clonotype: Its antigen is unidentified. One end of the junction varies from germline; a read error may be responsible.

Quantitative barcoded 5'-RACE was used to prepare TCR beta libraries. TCRdb processed the 5' RACE reads anew with MiXCR; each CDR3 protein has one entry. This table has approximately 240,000 distinct CDR3 sequences, over 9.5% appearing once. This CDR3 comprises 14 residues. Germline V gives CDR1 ENHRY, CDR2 SYGVKD. This clonotype was sampled from a male donor with ankylosing spondylitis or in good health (not recorded which). This chain links TRBV10-3 with TRBJ2-5; 7 bases align to TRBD1. Sequenced input: blood, either unsorted or a sorted T cell fraction (not recorded which). The CDR3 protein is CAISGTGERETQYF. The CDR3 nucleotides read TGTGCCATCAGTGGAACAGGGGAGCGAGAGACTCAGTACTTC.